These 27 T cell receptor beta chains were all obtained from the same sample, sequenced in a study of blood T cell repertoires in COVID-19. Method: immunoSEQ multiplex PCR; TCRdb's copy keeps in-frame clones and lacks some. This sample has a few hundred thousand clones, with over 70% found just once. The specimen sequenced was peripheral blood. These receptors originate from a woman in her fifties or sixties with acute or convalescent COVID-19.

The gene calls are TRBV5-5 and TRBJ2-7; 10 bases line up with TRBD2. There are 18 residues in the CDR3. Germline trimming cut 2 bases from V and 3 bases from J; bases unmatched to any gene: 14. Germline-derived CDR1 and CDR2 are SGHKS and YYEKEE (reference sequence). The DNA of the CDR3 is TGTGCCAGCAGCTTCCGACTAGCGGGTGCCTCTCCCTACTACGAGCAGTACTTC. As protein: CASSFRLAGASPYYEQYF.

V gene TRBV10-3 combines with J gene TRBJ2-2, with 11 bases fitting TRBD1. Germline loops: CDR1 ENHRY, CDR2 SYGVKD. CDR3 length: 16 residues. V trimming: 0 bases; J trimming: 5 bases; junction bases outside the gene matches: 2. As DNA, the CDR3 is TGTGCCATCAGTGAGTCCGGGACAGGGGGTACCGGGGAGCTGTTTTTT. Translation gives CAISESGTGGTGELFF.

J is TRBJ2-4 and V is TRBV27; TRBD2 agrees at 8 bases. This CDR3 contains 18 residues. CDR1 and CDR2 from the germline V gene are MNHEY and SMNVEV (reference sequence). V was clipped by 3 bases and J by 2 bases; unmatched bases: 12. The DNA for the CDR3 is TGTGCCAGCAGTTTTTTTGGAGCGGGAGCTGAGACCAAAAACATTCAGTACTTC. This gives the protein CASSFFGAGAETKNIQYF.

The V and J genes are TRBV6-5 and TRBJ2-1, with D uncertain. The CDR3 sequence is 13 residues long. The V end lost 8 bases, the J end lost 4 bases, and 12 bases lay between the germline ends. Looked up from germline, CDR1 is MNHEY and CDR2 is SVGAGI. The CDR3 region is CASGSVPYNEQFF. In DNA form, the CDR3 reads TGTGCCAGCGGCAGCGTTCCATACAATGAGCAGTTCTTC.

This clone appeared a single time. The sample has other DNA sequences that encode this CDR3 too. The DNA of the CDR3 is TGTGCCAGCAGCCCCGACACGACAGATACGCAGTATTTT. Translating gives CASSPDTTDTQYF. The chain employs TRBV7-9 and TRBJ2-3; D not certain. The CDR3 loop spans 13 amino acids. V lost 5 bases and J 3 bases, leaving 9 bases between the germline ends. Germline lookup yields CDR1 SEHNR and CDR2 FQNEAQ (reference sequence).

The chain joins TRBV7-9 to TRBJ2-1; possible D gene TRBD1, 6 bases. This CDR3 spans 13 amino acids. V lost 7 bases and J lost 4, with 11 bases in between. Germline CDR1 SEHNR, CDR2 FQNEAQ (reference sequence). CDR3 coding DNA: TGTGCCAGCACCAGGACAGAGTACAATGAGCAGTTCTTC. Protein: CASTRTEYNEQFF.

This chain links TRBV19 with TRBJ1-3, with D possibly TRBD1 on 5 matching bases. There are 16 residues in the CDR3. V was shortened by 7 bases and J by 2 bases, with 18 bases between the two germline ends. The germline CDR1 and CDR2 sequences are LNHDA and SQIVND (reference sequence). CDR3 residues: CASMPGGFFPGNTIYF. The CDR3 nucleotides read TGTGCCAGTATGCCGGGGGGTTTCTTCCCTGGAAACACCATATATTTT.

The V call is TRBV25-1, the J call TRBJ1-2, with 7 nucleotides matching TRBD1. Per the germline V gene, CDR1 is MGHDK and CDR2 is SYGVNS. The V and J ends lost 3 bases and 7 bases, in that order; junction bases with no gene match: 5. The CDR3 consists of 13 residues. The CDR3 DNA is TGTGCCAGCAGTGACAGGGGGACCGCTGGCTACACCTTC. It translates to CASSDRGTAGYTF.

The rearrangement links TRBV5-4 to TRBJ1-5; 7 positions agree with TRBD1. Germline values: CDR1 SGHNT, CDR2 YYREEE (reference sequence). The CDR3 sequence is 14 residues long. J was trimmed by 5 bases and V by 0 bases; bases with no gene match: 2. The CDR3 is CASSLDRGDQPQHF. CDR3 nucleotide sequence: TGTGCCAGCAGCTTGGACAGGGGAGATCAGCCCCAGCATTTT.

CDR3 residues: CSASSGGTYEQYV. The CDR3 DNA follows: TGCAGTGCTAGTAGCGGGGGAACCTACGAGCAGTACGTC. V and J are TRBV20-1 and TRBJ2-7, with 9 bases fitting TRBD2. The trim removed 3 bases at V and 2 bases at J, leaving 2 bases unmatched. Germline CDR1 is DFQATT and CDR2 is SNEGSKA (reference sequence). The CDR3 loop spans 13 amino acids.

The chain is built from TRBV5-4 and TRBJ2-5; D might be TRBD2 (6 bases). V was trimmed by 4 bases and J by 5 bases, leaving 12 bases between them. The CDR3 is made up of 13 amino acids. Germline-derived CDR1 and CDR2 are SGHNT and YYREEE (reference sequence). The CDR3 DNA is TGTGCCAGCAGCCGGGACTCGGGTGAGACCCAGTACTTC. Encoded protein: CASSRDSGETQYF. The whole variable domain, remainder taken from reference TRBV5-4 and TRBJ2-5, is ETGVTQSPTHLIKTRGQQVTLRCSSQSGHNTVSWYQQALGQGPQFIFQYYREEENGRGNFPPRFSGLQFPNYSSELNVNALELDDSALYLCASSRDSGETQYFGPGTRLLVL.

The V gene is TRBV19, the J gene TRBJ1-1; the D is unclear. V was trimmed by 8 bases and J by 0 bases, leaving 13 bases between them. Germline V gives CDR1 LNHDA, CDR2 SQIVND (reference sequence). There are 14 residues in the CDR3. CDR3 nucleotides: TGTGCCAGTCTCAATGGGCCATTGAACACTGAAGCTTTCTTT. As protein: CASLNGPLNTEAFF. Together with reference TRBV19 and TRBJ1-1, the CDR3 gives the full variable domain: DGGITQSPKYLFRKEGQNVTLSCEQNLNHDAMYWYRQDPGQGLRLIYYSQIVNDFQKGDIAEGYSVSREKKESFPLTVTSAQKNPTAFYLCASLNGPLNTEAFFGQGTRLTVV.

J is TRBJ2-7 and V is TRBV6-2 or TRBV6-3; 7 nucleotides match TRBD1. Germline loops: CDR1 MNHEY, CDR2 SVGEGT. This CDR3 has 17 amino acids. Germline trimming cut 5 bases from V and 5 bases from J; bases unmatched to any gene: 18. CDR3: CASSRPIGTDRSHEQYF. CDR3 bases: TGTGCCAGCAGTAGGCCGATTGGGACAGACAGATCCCACGAGCAGTACTTC.

The V gene is TRBV6-2 or TRBV6-3, the J gene TRBJ2-2; 8 nucleotides align to TRBD1. This CDR3 is 16 amino acids long. Germline V gene lookup returns CDR1 MNHEY and CDR2 SVGEGT. The V gene end was trimmed by 2 bases and the J gene end by 5 bases; junction bases not matched to a gene: 7. CDR3 coding DNA: TGTGCCAGCAGTTACGGACAGGGTTTTGAGACCGGGGAGCTGTTTTTT. Protein sequence: CASSYGQGFETGELFF.

The chain links TRBV3-1 (or the pseudogene TRBV3-2) to TRBJ2-5; 9 nucleotides match TRBD2. The germline V gene has CDR1 LGHDT and CDR2 YNNKEL (reference sequence). Trimming at V came to 6 bases and at J to 3 bases, leaving 8 bases not matched to a gene. CDR3 length: 15 amino acids. The chain's CDR3 is CASSLPTSGEETQYF. CDR3 DNA: TGTGCCAGCAGTCTCCCGACTAGCGGAGAAGAGACCCAGTACTTC.

V usage is TRBV7-9 and J usage is TRBJ2-1; a weak D match, TRBD2 (6 bases). The CDR3 loop spans 17 amino acids. Trimming took 7 bases from V and 2 from J, leaving 21 bases between them. CDR1 is SEHNR and CDR2 is FQNEAQ in the germline V gene (reference sequence). The CDR3 coding sequence is TGTGCCAGCACCGGGAGATCCGTCAGCATTACCTACAATGAGCAGTTCTTC. The encoded protein is CASTGRSVSITYNEQFF.

The rearrangement uses TRBV3-1 (or the pseudogene TRBV3-2) and TRBJ2-7; 9 bases align to TRBD1. Germline V gives CDR1 LGHDT, CDR2 YNNKEL (reference sequence). V gave up 9 bases and J gave up 7 bases; unmatched junction bases: 4. This CDR3 region has 11 residues. The CDR3 protein is CARGTGREQYV. DNA of the CDR3: TGTGCCAGGGGGACAGGGCGGGAGCAGTACGTC.

The V and J genes are TRBV24-1 and TRBJ2-1; 8 bases agree with TRBD1. The CDR3 loop spans 15 amino acids. The V segment lost 3 bases and the J segment 7 bases; nucleotides outside the gene matches: 7. CDR1 and CDR2 from the germline V gene are KGHDR and SFDVKD. This CDR3 is CATSDARGLRNEQFF. CDR3 nucleotides: TGTGCCACCAGTGATGCCAGGGGGCTGCGGAATGAGCAGTTCTTC.

The chain couples TRBV29-1 to TRBJ2-6; 9 positions match TRBD1. The CDR3 sequence is 18 residues long. J gave up 0 bases and V 5 bases, and 11 bases lay outside the gene matches. Germline CDR1 SQVTM, CDR2 ANQGSEA. In DNA form, the CDR3 reads TGCAGCGTTCCCAGGACAGGGGAGGAAAACTCTGGGGCCAACGTCCTGACTTTC. Protein product: CSVPRTGEENSGANVLTF.

This clone was counted once. The chain joins TRBV2 to TRBJ1-4, with a weak D call TRBD1 (6 bases). The CDR3 extends over 14 amino acids. V dropped 4 bases and J dropped 10 bases, with 16 bases sitting between them. Germline assignment: CDR1 SNHLY and CDR2 FYNNEI. CDR3 nucleotide sequence: TGTGCCAGCAGTGTAAGACAGGAAGGGGGAAAACTGTTTTTT. This sequence encodes CASSVRQEGGKLFF. Combining the CDR3 with reference TRBV2 and TRBJ1-4 gives the whole variable domain EPEVTQTPSHQVTQMGQEVILRCVPISNHLYFYWYRQILGQKVEFLVSFYNNEISEKSEIFDDQFSVERPDGSNFTLKIRSTKLEDSAMYFCASSVRQEGGKLFFGSGTQLSVL.

V usage is TRBV9 and J usage is TRBJ1-5; TRBD1 matches 9 bases. Trimming at V came to 2 bases and at J to 1 base, leaving 1 base not matched to a gene. CDR3 size: 15 residues. The germline CDR1 and CDR2 sequences are SGDLS and YYNGEE. The CDR3 loop is CASSVGQGSNQPQHF. The CDR3, as DNA: TGTGCCAGCAGCGTCGGACAGGGGAGCAATCAGCCCCAGCATTTT.

The V gene is TRBV13, the J gene TRBJ2-2, with 9 bases that match TRBD1. The CDR3 runs to 17 residues. V gave up 5 bases and J gave up 6 bases; unmatched junction bases: 13. Germline-derived CDR1 and CDR2 are PRHDT and FYEKMQ (reference sequence). Here the CDR3 DNA reads TGTGCCAGCAGCCCCAAAACGGGACAGGGTCGTGCCGGGGAGCTGTTTTTT. Its translation: CASSPKTGQGRAGELFF. The whole variable domain, remainder taken from reference TRBV13 and TRBJ2-2, is AAGVIQSPRHLIKEKRETATLKCYPIPRHDTVYWYQQGPGQDPQFLISFYEKMQSDKGSIPDRFSAQQFSDYHSELNMSSLELGDSALYFCASSPKTGQGRAGELFFGEGSRLTVL.

The chain joins TRBV29-1 to TRBJ1-4; weak D call: TRBD1 (5 bases). The germline V gene has CDR1 SQVTM and CDR2 ANQGSEA. V was trimmed by 3 bases and J by 8 bases, leaving 13 bases between them. There are 13 residues in the CDR3. This CDR3 reads CSVDRGGNEKLFF. Here the CDR3 DNA reads TGCAGCGTTGATCGGGGGGGGAACGAAAAACTGTTTTTT.

The V call is TRBV5-4, the J call TRBJ2-5, with 8 positions matching TRBD1. Germline CDR1 is SGHNT and CDR2 is YYREEE (reference sequence). The CDR3 loop spans 16 amino acids. Losses at the gene ends were 0 bases for V and 1 base for J; bases not matched to a gene: 5. CDR3 nucleotide sequence: TGTGCCAGCAGCTTGGGGGCAGGGGGCGGCCAAGAGACCCAGTACTTC. Protein sequence: CASSLGAGGGQETQYF.

This clone was detected only once. The J gene is TRBJ2-2, the V gene TRBV6-5; TRBD1 might be the D (6 bases). The CDR3 loop spans 15 amino acids. Germline assignment: CDR1 MNHEY and CDR2 SVGAGI. The germline V and J ends were trimmed by 3 bases and 4 bases, with 12 bases remaining between them. This chain's CDR3 is CASSYYRVGTGELFF. In DNA, the CDR3 is TGTGCCAGCAGTTATTACAGGGTTGGCACCGGGGAGCTGTTTTTT.

This chain connects TRBV27 to TRBJ2-1; tentative D call: TRBD2 (6 bases). This CDR3 region has 15 residues. The germline V and J ends were trimmed by 5 bases and 4 bases, with 15 bases remaining between them. CDR1 and CDR2 from the germline V gene are MNHEY and SMNVEV (reference sequence). The CDR3 coding sequence is TGTGCCAGCAGTCCGTCACGGGACTCTTACAATGAGCAGTTCTTC. It codes for CASSPSRDSYNEQFF.

The V gene is TRBV27, the J gene TRBJ2-1; the match to TRBD1 covers 9 bases. The CDR3 runs 14 residues. CDR1 MNHEY and CDR2 SMNVEV come from the germline V gene (reference sequence). The ends lost 9 bases at V and 0 bases at J; junction bases unmatched: 3. CDR3 in amino acids: CASSTGGSYNEQFF. The CDR3, as DNA: TGTGCCAGTTCGACAGGGGGCTCCTACAATGAGCAGTTCTTC.